The source of this TCR beta chain is a study of blood T cells in healthy people across ages. A second roughly 7 to 11 cycle PCR used barcoded and J-beta primers. TCRdb used MiXCR to reprocess the 5' RACE reads, holding one entry per CDR3 protein. The sample lists roughly 2 million distinct CDR3 sequences; 40% to 55% were seen once. The germline V gene has CDR1 SQVTM and CDR2 ANQGSEA. The CDR3 covers 13 residues. The V end was cut by 4 bases, the J end by 4 bases, with 13 bases between. Sequencing input: blood. This rearrangement joins TRBV29-1 to TRBJ1-2; no clear D gene. The TCR comes from a middle-aged woman in good health. The CDR3: CSVAVFGGYGYTF. The CDR3 DNA sequence: TGCAGCGTTGCCGTGTTCGGCGGCTATGGCTACACCTTC. Complete variable domain (other parts from reference TRBV29-1 and TRBJ1-2): SAVISQKPSRDICQRGTSLTIQCQVDSQVTMMFWYRQQPGQSLTLIATANQGSEATYESGFVIDKFPISRPNLTFSTLTVSNMSPEDSSIYLCSVAVFGGYGYTFGSGTRLTVV.